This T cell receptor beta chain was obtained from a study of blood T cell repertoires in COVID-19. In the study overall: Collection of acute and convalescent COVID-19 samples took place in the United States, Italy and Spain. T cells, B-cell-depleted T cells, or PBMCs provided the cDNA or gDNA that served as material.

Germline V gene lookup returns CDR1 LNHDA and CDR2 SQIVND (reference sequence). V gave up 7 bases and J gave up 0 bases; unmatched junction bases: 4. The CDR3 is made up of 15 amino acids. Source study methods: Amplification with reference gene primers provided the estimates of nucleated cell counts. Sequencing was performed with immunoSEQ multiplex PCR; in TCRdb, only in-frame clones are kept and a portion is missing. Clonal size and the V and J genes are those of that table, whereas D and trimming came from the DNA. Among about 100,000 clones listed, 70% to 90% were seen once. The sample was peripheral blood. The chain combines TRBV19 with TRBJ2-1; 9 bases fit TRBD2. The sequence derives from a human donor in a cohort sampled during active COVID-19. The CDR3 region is CASTAGGISYNEQFF. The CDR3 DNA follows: TGTGCCAGTACGGCGGGGGGGATCTCCTACAATGAGCAGTTCTTC.